Listed here are 17 T cell receptor beta chains from one sample, sequenced in a study of T cells expressing NK-cell markers. TCRdb derives one entry per CDR3 protein from the 5' RACE reads, leaving out DNA. This sample's clone table lists hundreds of thousands of distinct CDR3 sequences. Sequencing was carried out using blood T cells: a sorted CD56 or NKG2C T cell subset, CD4+ or CD8+ T cells, or bulk PBMC T cells (not recorded which). The receptors shown here come from a woman between 18 and 70 years old in good health.

This rearrangement joins TRBV18 to TRBJ1-3. Germline-derived CDR1 and CDR2 are KGHSH and LQKENI. The CDR3 consists of 16 residues. CDR3 in amino acids: CASSPPTSPSGNTIYF.

The V gene is TRBV6-1, the J gene TRBJ2-7; TCRdb lists TRBD2, though no DNA is available to test this call. Germline CDR1 reads MNHNS; CDR2 reads SASEGT. CDR3 length: 16 amino acids. The CDR3 spells CASSPIGKAGGGEQYF.

The rearrangement links TRBV18 to TRBJ2-3. The CDR3 runs to 13 residues. Germline V gene sequence: CDR1 KGHSH, CDR2 LQKENI. CDR3: CASSPPFRDTQYF.

The chain carries TRBV12-3 or TRBV12-4 and TRBJ2-1; as DNA is missing, the TRBD2 call by TCRdb cannot be tested. This CDR3 has 15 residues. Here the CDR3 reads CASSLAGGPFYEQFF.

This rearrangement joins TRBV10-2 to TRBJ2-5; TCRdb names TRBD1, which stays unverified in the absence of DNA. The CDR3 loop spans 15 amino acids. Germline-derived CDR1 and CDR2 are WSHSY and SAAADI. CDR3: CASSNPRTGKETQYF.

This chain joins TRBV9 and TRBJ2-1; TCRdb's D call, TRBD1, is unchecked because there is no DNA. This CDR3 comprises 12 residues. CDR1 SGDLS and CDR2 YYNGEE come from the germline V gene. The CDR3 loop is CASSAGGWEQFF. Together with reference TRBV9 and TRBJ2-1, the CDR3 gives the full variable domain: DSGVTQTPKHLITATGQRVTLRCSPRSGDLSVYWYQQSLDQGLQFLIQYYNGEERAKGNILERFSAQQFPDLHSELNLSSLELGDSALYFCASSAGGWEQFFGPGTRLTVL.

The rearrangement joins TRBV4-2 to TRBJ1-6. In germline, CDR1 is LGHNA, CDR2 YNFKEQ. The CDR3 has 15 amino acids. CDR3 sequence: CASSQVKVDGSPLHF.

The CDR3 loop is CASLATGGIYEQYF. This chain joins TRBV28 and TRBJ2-7; the TCRdb call, TRBD1, lacks DNA for checking. The V gene's germline CDR1 is MDHEN and CDR2 SYDVKM. The CDR3 covers 14 residues.

The chain is built from TRBV5-1 and TRBJ1-3; the D call of TRBD1 rests on TCRdb alone, since no DNA is present to check it. The CDR3 covers 13 residues. Germline V gene data show CDR1 as SGHRS and CDR2 as YFSETQ. CDR3 in amino acids: CASSWSRGNTIYF.

The V call is TRBV4-3, the J call TRBJ2-1; TCRdb names TRBD2, which stays unverified in the absence of DNA. CDR1 and CDR2 from the germline V gene are LGHNA and YSLEER. CDR3 size: 16 residues. This CDR3 is CASSQDWTSGINEQFF.

The chain is built from TRBV7-2 and TRBJ1-1; TCRdb picks TRBD1, but there is no DNA to check that call. From germline, CDR1 is SGHTA and CDR2 FQGNSA. This CDR3 region has 14 residues. This CDR3 is CASSLFLGAAEAFF.

The rearrangement links TRBV27 to TRBJ2-2; TCRdb reports TRBD2, a call that lacks DNA to check it against. CDR1 is MNHEY and CDR2 is SMNVEV in the germline V gene (reference sequence). This CDR3 contains 16 residues. CDR3 loop: CASSLQAGLLGGELFF.

This chain connects TRBV7-8 to TRBJ2-7. Germline V gives CDR1 SGHVS, CDR2 FQNEAQ. The CDR3 covers 14 residues. CDR3 amino acids: CASSLITSSYEQYF.

The chain links TRBV4-3 to TRBJ2-5; with no DNA, the TCRdb D assignment of TRBD1 cannot be verified. CDR1 and CDR2 (germline): LGHNA, YSLEER. The CDR3 runs 17 residues. The CDR3 protein is CASSQGFGTGGQETQYF.

The chain uses TRBV7-2 and TRBJ2-7. This CDR3 has 11 residues. Germline V gives CDR1 SGHTA, CDR2 FQGNSA. CDR3 sequence reads: CASSVSYEQYF.

The chain has TRBV15 and TRBJ1-4; TCRdb picks TRBD1, but there is no DNA to check that call. This CDR3 contains 17 residues. Germline-derived CDR1 and CDR2 are LNHNV and YYDKDF (reference sequence). The CDR3 reads CATSRDLGSGSNEKLFF.

This chain joins TRBV7-8 and TRBJ2-7; TCRdb proposes TRBD1, but this gene call is untestable without DNA. The length of the CDR3 is 15 residues. The germline V gene encodes CDR1 SGHVS and CDR2 FQNEAQ. The CDR3: CASSLSNRVLDEQYF.